The 21 T cell receptor beta chains below all came from one sample that was sequenced in a study of PD-1 blockade in classical Hodgkin lymphoma. Clones were read by immunoSEQ multiplex PCR, and TCRdb kept only the in-frame ones, dropping some. This sample has about 92,000 clones, with more than 80% found just once. Time point of the sample: cycle 4 day 1 (C4D1), after 6 weeks of nivolumab. Autologous stem cell transplantation was followed by relapse in every patient, and brentuximab vedotin exposure varied. The sample here was peripheral blood mononuclear cells (PBMCs), taken before the fourth cycle of nivolumab. These receptors were taken from a human donor with classical Hodgkin lymphoma.

This chain joins TRBV5-5 and TRBJ1-1; D unresolved. In germline, CDR1 is SGHKS, CDR2 YYEKEE (reference sequence). The CDR3 totals 15 residues. V was pared by 4 bases and J by 4 bases, with 17 bases between. The CDR3 sequence: CASSDELPWSTEAFF. Here the CDR3 DNA reads TGTGCCAGCAGCGACGAACTCCCCTGGAGCACTGAAGCTTTCTTT.

CDR3 DNA sequence: TGTGCCAGCAGCAATCAGCCCCAGCATTTT. It translates to CASSNQPQHF. V usage is TRBV6-5 and J usage is TRBJ1-5; D uncertain. Trimming took 6 bases from V and 3 from J, leaving 0 bases between them. The V gene's germline CDR1 is MNHEY and CDR2 SVGAGI. The CDR3 extends over 10 amino acids.

The chain carries TRBV7-2 and TRBJ2-1, with TRBD2 matching 11 bases. The CDR3 has 16 residues. With V trimmed by 5 bases and J by 5 bases, 8 bases remained unmatched. CDR1 SGHTA and CDR2 FQGNSA come from the germline V gene. The DNA for the CDR3 is TGTGCCAGCAGCCAATTAGCGGGAGGGGGGCACAATGAGCAGTTCTTC. Translated, it gives CASSQLAGGGHNEQFF.

V usage is TRBV28 and J usage is TRBJ1-2; D may be TRBD1 (6 bases). Per germline, CDR1 MDHEN and CDR2 SYDVKM. The CDR3 has 12 amino acids. V lost 7 bases and J 5 bases, leaving 11 bases between the germline ends. CDR3 amino acids: CASIQGLYGYTF. The CDR3 coding sequence is TGTGCCAGCATTCAGGGGCTGTATGGCTACACCTTC.

The chain employs TRBV18 and TRBJ2-4; unclear D gene. Germline assignment: CDR1 KGHSH and CDR2 LQKENI. CDR3 length: 16 residues. V was clipped by 2 bases and J by 0 bases, with 11 bases between them. This chain's CDR3 is CASSPGVVLAKNIQYF. CDR3 bases: TGTGCCAGCTCACCAGGTGTAGTTCTAGCCAAAAACATTCAGTACTTC. The full variable domain, its missing parts supplied by reference TRBV18 and TRBJ2-4, is NAGVMQNPRHLVRRRGQEARLRCSPMKGHSHVYWYRQLPEEGLKFMVYLQKENIIDESGMPKERFSAEFPKEGPSILRIQQVVRGDSAAYFCASSPGVVLAKNIQYFGAGTRLSVL.

The chain recombines TRBV10-3 with TRBJ1-5; D perhaps matches TRBD1 (6 bases). Per germline, CDR1 ENHRY and CDR2 SYGVKD. The CDR3 is 15 residues long. V lost 1 base, J lost 5 bases, and 12 bases lay in between. This CDR3 reads CAISEYREMHQPQHF. In DNA form, the CDR3 reads TGTGCCATCAGTGAGTACAGGGAAATGCATCAGCCCCAGCATTTT.

The CDR3 DNA reads as TGCGCCAGCAATATGGCCGACTACGAGCAGTACTTC. This codes for CASNMADYEQYF. V usage is TRBV5-1 and J usage is TRBJ2-7; D gene unclear. Germline V gives CDR1 SGHRS, CDR2 YFSETQ. The CDR3 is made up of 12 amino acids. V lost 6 bases and J 3 bases, leaving 10 bases between the germline ends.

This chain links TRBV6-4 with TRBJ1-2; D not certain. The CDR3 runs 13 residues. The V and J ends lost 3 bases and 4 bases respectively, with 9 bases between them. Germline values: CDR1 MRHNA, CDR2 SNTAGT. In nucleotides, the CDR3 is TGTGCCAGCAGTGAGAGGCGGTCCTATGGCTACACCTTC. Translation: CASSERRSYGYTF.

The J gene is TRBJ2-7, the V gene TRBV5-4; D is ambiguous. Per the germline V gene, CDR1 is SGHNT and CDR2 is YYREEE (reference sequence). Trimming took 0 bases from V and 7 from J, leaving 14 bases between them. The CDR3 runs to 14 residues. CDR3 DNA sequence: TGTGCCAGCAGCTTGGGCGGATCTCAATTGGAGCAGTACTTC. Its translation is CASSLGGSQLEQYF.

This chain connects TRBV28 to TRBJ2-7; weak D call: TRBD2 (5 bases). Per the germline V gene, CDR1 is MDHEN and CDR2 is SYDVKM. The CDR3 sequence is 13 residues long. Trimming cost V 10 bases and J 5 bases, with 18 bases left between them. CDR3 sequence: CATKGRGIDEQYF. The CDR3 DNA follows: TGTGCCACCAAAGGTCGGGGAATCGACGAGCAGTACTTC.

The chain has TRBV27 and TRBJ1-5; D is unresolved. Germline CDR1 reads MNHEY; CDR2 reads SMNVEV (reference sequence). There are 15 residues in the CDR3. V was trimmed by 3 bases and J by 0 bases, leaving 9 bases between them. CDR3 in amino acids: CASSLGVNSNQPQHF. Written as DNA, the CDR3 is TGTGCCAGCAGTTTGGGAGTCAATAGCAATCAGCCCCAGCATTTT.

The V gene is TRBV7-6, the J gene TRBJ2-3; 11 nucleotides align to TRBD2. The CDR3 length is 16 residues. V lost 4 bases, J lost 5 bases, and 8 bases stayed unmatched. Looked up from germline, CDR1 is SGHVS and CDR2 is FNYEAQ. The chain's CDR3 is CASSSGTSGGGDTQYF. CDR3 nucleotides: TGTGCCAGCAGCTCAGGGACTAGCGGTGGAGGAGATACGCAGTATTTT.

This chain links TRBV4-1 with TRBJ2-2; D may be TRBD1 (6 bases). Trimming removed 4 bases from V and 3 bases from J, with 18 bases in between. The length of the CDR3 is 17 residues. In germline, CDR1 is MGHRA, CDR2 YSYEKL. The DNA for the CDR3 is TGCGCCAGCAGCCCGATTTCCGGGGCAGGGGACACCGGGGAGCTGTTTTTT. Translated, it gives CASSPISGAGDTGELFF.

As for this clone: Germline is not matched at one junction end, which may reflect a read error. The chain recombines TRBV5-8 with TRBJ1-2; 7 bases line up with TRBD1. The CDR3 consists of 13 residues. CDR1 SGHTS and CDR2 YDEGEE come from the germline V gene. The CDR3 sequence: CASSFGTDYGYTF. The CDR3 bases are TGTGCCAGCAGCTTCGGGACAGATTATGGTTACACCTTC.

The rearrangement uses TRBV10-3 and TRBJ2-5, with D perhaps matching TRBD2 (6 bases). Per germline, CDR1 ENHRY and CDR2 SYGVKD. The CDR3 totals 15 residues. With 8 bases removed from V and 0 bases from J, the gap between germline ends came to 16 bases. The CDR3 DNA sequence: TGTGCCATCCGGGGGAATAGCAAATACCAAGAGACCCAGTACTTC. This encodes CAIRGNSKYQETQYF.

This rearrangement joins TRBV4-1 to TRBJ2-3; TRBD2 aligns across 9 bases. The germline CDR1 and CDR2 sequences are MGHRA and YSYEKL. Losses at the gene ends were 4 bases for V and 2 bases for J; bases not matched to a gene: 10. The CDR3 runs to 17 residues. DNA for the CDR3: TGCGCCAGCAGCCTTCAGGGTAGCGGGAGCCTCACAGATACGCAGTATTTT. As protein: CASSLQGSGSLTDTQYF.

This clone was picked up one time. This rearrangement joins TRBV11-2 to TRBJ2-5; D may be TRBD1 (5 bases). Trimming cost V 4 bases and J 3 bases, with 9 bases left between them. Germline V gene data show CDR1 as SGHAT and CDR2 as FQNNGV. The CDR3 sequence is 13 residues long. In DNA form, the CDR3 reads TGTGCCAGCAGCTCACAGGCTAAAGAGACCCAGTACTTC. This translates into CASSSQAKETQYF.

This clone was detected once. This chain connects TRBV29-1 to TRBJ1-6, with 7 bases aligning to TRBD1. J gave up 7 bases and V 0 bases, and 3 bases lay outside the gene matches. CDR3 length equals 14 residues. Germline assignment: CDR1 SQVTM and CDR2 ANQGSEA. The CDR3 sequence: CSVEEGGPNSPLHF. DNA of the CDR3: TGCAGCGTTGAAGAAGGGGGCCCGAATTCACCCCTCCACTTT. The whole variable domain, filled in from reference TRBV29-1 and TRBJ1-6, reads SAVISQKPSRDICQRGTSLTIQCQVDSQVTMMFWYRQQPGQSLTLIATANQGSEATYESGFVIDKFPISRPNLTFSTLTVSNMSPEDSSIYLCSVEEGGPNSPLHFGNGTRLTVT.

The chain joins TRBV6-5 to TRBJ1-1; the match to TRBD1 covers 8 bases. Germline-derived CDR1 and CDR2 are MNHEY and SVGAGI. The CDR3 is made up of 14 amino acids. With 5 bases clipped from V and 6 bases from J, the junction kept 8 bases outside the gene matches. For the CDR3, the DNA is TGTGCCAGCAGTCGAACAGGGGGTAGGGCTGAAGCTTTCTTT. It yields the protein CASSRTGGRAEAFF.

The chain combines TRBV6-1 with TRBJ1-5; D ambiguous. The V gene lost 2 bases and the J gene lost 2 bases, with 4 bases spanning the gap. The CDR3 contains 13 residues. The germline V gene encodes CDR1 MNHNS and CDR2 SASEGT. The CDR3 region has the DNA TGTGCCAGCAGTGAATTCCGCAATCAGCCCCAGCATTTT. The encoded protein is CASSEFRNQPQHF.

V usage is TRBV27 and J usage is TRBJ1-5; possibly TRBD1 for D (6 bases). This CDR3 has 18 amino acids. V was clipped by 5 bases and J by 1 base, with 21 bases between them. Germline assignment: CDR1 MNHEY and CDR2 SMNVEV (reference sequence). The CDR3 loop is CASSPRGGGSSSNQPQHF. The CDR3 coding sequence is TGTGCCAGCAGTCCCCGGGGAGGGGGGTCTTCCAGCAATCAGCCCCAGCATTTT.